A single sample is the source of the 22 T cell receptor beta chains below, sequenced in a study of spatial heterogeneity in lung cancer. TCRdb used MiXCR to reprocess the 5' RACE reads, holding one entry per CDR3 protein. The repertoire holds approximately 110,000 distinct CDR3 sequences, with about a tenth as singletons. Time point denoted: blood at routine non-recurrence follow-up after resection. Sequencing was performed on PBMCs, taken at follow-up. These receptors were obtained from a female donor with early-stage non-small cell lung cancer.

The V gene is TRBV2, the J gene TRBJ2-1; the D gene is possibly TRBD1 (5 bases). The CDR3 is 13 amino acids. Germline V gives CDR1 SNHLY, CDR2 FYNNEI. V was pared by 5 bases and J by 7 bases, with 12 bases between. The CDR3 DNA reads TGTGCCAGCAGTCCCCTGACAGTGAATGAGCAGTTCTTC. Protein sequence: CASSPLTVNEQFF.

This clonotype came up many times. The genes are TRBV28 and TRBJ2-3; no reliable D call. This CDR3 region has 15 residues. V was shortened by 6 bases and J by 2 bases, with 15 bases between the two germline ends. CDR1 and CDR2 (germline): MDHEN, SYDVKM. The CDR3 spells CASSPEFPFTDTQYF. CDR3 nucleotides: TGTGCCAGCAGCCCCGAATTTCCCTTCACAGATACGCAGTATTTT.

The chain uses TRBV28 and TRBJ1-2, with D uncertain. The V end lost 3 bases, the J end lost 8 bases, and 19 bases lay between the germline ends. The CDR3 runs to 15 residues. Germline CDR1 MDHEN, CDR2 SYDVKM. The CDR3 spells CASSLSRSMGRGYTF. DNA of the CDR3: TGTGCCAGCAGTTTGTCCCGGTCGATGGGAAGGGGCTACACCTTC.

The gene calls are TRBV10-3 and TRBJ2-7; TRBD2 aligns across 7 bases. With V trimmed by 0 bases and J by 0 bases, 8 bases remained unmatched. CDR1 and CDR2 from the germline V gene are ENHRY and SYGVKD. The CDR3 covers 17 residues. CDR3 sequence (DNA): TGTGCCATCAGTGAGTCGCCTAGCGGAACCAGCTCCTACGAGCAGTACTTC. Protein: CAISESPSGTSSYEQYF.

Here the CDR3 reads CATRGQYNEQFF. DNA for the CDR3: TGTGCCACCAGAGGACAGTACAATGAGCAGTTCTTC. The chain carries TRBV24-1 and TRBJ2-1; possibly TRBD1 for D (6 bases). With 7 bases removed from V and 4 bases from J, the gap between germline ends came to 7 bases. The germline V gene has CDR1 KGHDR and CDR2 SFDVKD. This CDR3 has 12 residues.

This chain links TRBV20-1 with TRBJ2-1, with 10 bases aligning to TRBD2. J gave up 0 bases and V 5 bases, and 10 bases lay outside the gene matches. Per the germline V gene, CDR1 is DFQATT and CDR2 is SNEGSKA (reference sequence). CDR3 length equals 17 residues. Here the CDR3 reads CSADPGASGSSYNEQFF. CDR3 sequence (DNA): TGCAGTGCTGACCCCGGGGCTAGCGGGAGCTCCTACAATGAGCAGTTCTTC.

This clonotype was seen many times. The CDR3 is CASSLGVRRVHNEQFF. CDR3 nucleotide sequence: TGTGCCAGCAGCTTGGGCGTCCGACGCGTCCACAATGAGCAGTTCTTC. The chain couples TRBV11-2 to TRBJ2-1; no clear D. This CDR3 region has 16 residues. V was cut by 3 bases and J by 5 bases, with 17 bases left in between. CDR1 is SGHAT and CDR2 is FQNNGV in the germline V gene.

The CDR3 bases are TGTGCCAGCAGTTTATACAGGGATATTGGGAAGAACACTGAAGCTTTCTTT. The encoded protein is CASSLYRDIGKNTEAFF. This rearrangement joins TRBV12-3 or TRBV12-4 to TRBJ1-1, with D perhaps TRBD1 (6 bases). The ends were cut back, 2 bases at V and 1 base at J, with 17 bases in the middle. This CDR3 is built from 17 residues.

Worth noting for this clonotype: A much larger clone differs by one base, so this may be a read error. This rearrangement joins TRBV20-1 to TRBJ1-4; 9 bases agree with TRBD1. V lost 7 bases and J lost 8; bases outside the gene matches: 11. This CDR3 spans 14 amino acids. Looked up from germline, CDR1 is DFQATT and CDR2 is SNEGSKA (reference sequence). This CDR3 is CSVAATGGNEKLFF. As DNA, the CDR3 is TGCAGTGTGGCGGCGACAGGGGGAAACGAAAAACTGTTTTTT.

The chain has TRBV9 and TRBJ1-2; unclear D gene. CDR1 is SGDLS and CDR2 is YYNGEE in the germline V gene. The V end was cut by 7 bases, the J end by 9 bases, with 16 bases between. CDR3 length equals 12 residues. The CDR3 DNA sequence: TGTGCCAGCTCCGACGGAAGGTTGAGCTACACCTTC. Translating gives CASSDGRLSYTF.

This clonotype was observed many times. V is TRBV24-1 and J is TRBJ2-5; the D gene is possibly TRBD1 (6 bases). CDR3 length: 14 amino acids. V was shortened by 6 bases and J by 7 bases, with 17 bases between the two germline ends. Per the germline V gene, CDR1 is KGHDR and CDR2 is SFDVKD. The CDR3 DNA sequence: TGTGCCACCAGTCCCGGGACATCGAGCGGGACCCAGTACTTC. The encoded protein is CATSPGTSSGTQYF.

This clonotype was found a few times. The CDR3 DNA follows: TGTGCCAGCAGTGATGGAAGGCAGGGTACCTACGAGCAGTACTTC. Protein: CASSDGRQGTYEQYF. This chain uses TRBV6-1 with TRBJ2-7, with D perhaps matching TRBD1 (5 bases). The CDR3 has 15 residues. Germline CDR1 and CDR2: MNHNS and SASEGT. The V end was cut by 3 bases, the J end by 2 bases, with 14 bases between.

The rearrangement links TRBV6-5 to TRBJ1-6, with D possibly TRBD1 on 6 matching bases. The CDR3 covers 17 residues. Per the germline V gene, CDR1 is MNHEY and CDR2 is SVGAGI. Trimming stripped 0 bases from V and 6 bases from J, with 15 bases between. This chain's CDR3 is CASSYSVAGRGNSPLHF. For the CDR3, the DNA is TGTGCCAGCAGTTACTCGGTAGCGGGCAGGGGTAATTCACCCCTCCACTTT.

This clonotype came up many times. The CDR3 spells CASSRTGQRQETQYF. The CDR3 DNA reads TGCGCCAGCAGCCGAACGGGACAACGGCAAGAGACCCAGTACTTC. This sequence joins TRBV5-1 and TRBJ2-5; perhaps TRBD1 as D (6 bases). Germline lookup yields CDR1 SGHRS and CDR2 YFSETQ. This CDR3 contains 15 residues. V dropped 4 bases and J dropped 2 bases, with 15 bases sitting between them. The full variable domain, completed using reference TRBV5-1 and TRBJ2-5, is KAGVTQTPRYLIKTRGQQVTLSCSPISGHRSVSWYQQTPGQGLQFLFEYFSETQRNKGNFPGRFSGRQFSNSRSEMNVSTLELGDSALYLCASSRTGQRQETQYFGPGTRLLVL.

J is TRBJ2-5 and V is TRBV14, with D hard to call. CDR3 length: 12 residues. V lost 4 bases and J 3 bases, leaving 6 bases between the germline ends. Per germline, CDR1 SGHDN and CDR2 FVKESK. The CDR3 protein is CASSLFEETQYF. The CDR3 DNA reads TGTGCCAGCAGCCTTTTTGAAGAGACCCAGTACTTC.

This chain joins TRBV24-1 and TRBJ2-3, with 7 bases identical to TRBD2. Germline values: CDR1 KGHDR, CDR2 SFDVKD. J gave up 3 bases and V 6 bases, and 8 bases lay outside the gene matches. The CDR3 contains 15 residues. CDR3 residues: CATSNRGSTTDTQYF. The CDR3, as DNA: TGTGCCACCAGTAATCGCGGGAGTACGACAGATACGCAGTATTTT.

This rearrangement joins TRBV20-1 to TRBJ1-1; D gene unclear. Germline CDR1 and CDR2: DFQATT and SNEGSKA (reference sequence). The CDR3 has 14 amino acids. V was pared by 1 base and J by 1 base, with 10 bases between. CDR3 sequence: CSARAGLPNTEAFF. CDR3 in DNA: TGCAGTGCTAGAGCGGGTCTTCCGAACACTGAAGCTTTCTTT.

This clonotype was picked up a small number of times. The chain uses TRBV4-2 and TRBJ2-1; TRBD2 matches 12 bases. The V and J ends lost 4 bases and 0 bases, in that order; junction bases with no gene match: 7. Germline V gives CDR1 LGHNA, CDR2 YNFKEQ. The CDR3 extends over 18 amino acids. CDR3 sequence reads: CASSPSGRALSSYNEQFF. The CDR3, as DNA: TGTGCCAGCAGCCCTAGCGGGAGGGCCCTGTCCTCCTACAATGAGCAGTTCTTC.

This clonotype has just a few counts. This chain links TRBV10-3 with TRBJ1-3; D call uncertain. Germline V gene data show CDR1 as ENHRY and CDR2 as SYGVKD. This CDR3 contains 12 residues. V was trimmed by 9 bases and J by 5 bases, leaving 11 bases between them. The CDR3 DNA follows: TGTGCCATGGCAGACTACCGAAACACCATATATTTT. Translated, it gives CAMADYRNTIYF.

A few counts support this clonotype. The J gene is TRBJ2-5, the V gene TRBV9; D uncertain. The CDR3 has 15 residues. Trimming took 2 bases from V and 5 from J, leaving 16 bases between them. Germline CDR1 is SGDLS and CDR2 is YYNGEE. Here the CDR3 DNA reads TGTGCCAGCAGCGTCACCCCTACTCGCACGGAGACCCAGTACTTC. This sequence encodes CASSVTPTRTETQYF.

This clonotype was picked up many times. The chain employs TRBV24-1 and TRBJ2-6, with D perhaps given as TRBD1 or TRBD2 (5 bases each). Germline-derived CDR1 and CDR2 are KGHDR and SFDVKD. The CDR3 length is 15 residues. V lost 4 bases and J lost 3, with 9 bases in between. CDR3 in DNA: TGTGCCACCAGTGAGCCAGGGAGTGGGGCCAACGTCCTGACTTTC. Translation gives CATSEPGSGANVLTF.

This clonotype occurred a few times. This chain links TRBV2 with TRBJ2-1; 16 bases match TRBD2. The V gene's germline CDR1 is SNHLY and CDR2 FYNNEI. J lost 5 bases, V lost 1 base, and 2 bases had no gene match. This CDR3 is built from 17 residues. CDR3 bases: TGTGCCAGCAGTGAAGGGGGACTAGCGGGAGGGGACAATGAGCAGTTCTTC. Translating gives CASSEGGLAGGDNEQFF.